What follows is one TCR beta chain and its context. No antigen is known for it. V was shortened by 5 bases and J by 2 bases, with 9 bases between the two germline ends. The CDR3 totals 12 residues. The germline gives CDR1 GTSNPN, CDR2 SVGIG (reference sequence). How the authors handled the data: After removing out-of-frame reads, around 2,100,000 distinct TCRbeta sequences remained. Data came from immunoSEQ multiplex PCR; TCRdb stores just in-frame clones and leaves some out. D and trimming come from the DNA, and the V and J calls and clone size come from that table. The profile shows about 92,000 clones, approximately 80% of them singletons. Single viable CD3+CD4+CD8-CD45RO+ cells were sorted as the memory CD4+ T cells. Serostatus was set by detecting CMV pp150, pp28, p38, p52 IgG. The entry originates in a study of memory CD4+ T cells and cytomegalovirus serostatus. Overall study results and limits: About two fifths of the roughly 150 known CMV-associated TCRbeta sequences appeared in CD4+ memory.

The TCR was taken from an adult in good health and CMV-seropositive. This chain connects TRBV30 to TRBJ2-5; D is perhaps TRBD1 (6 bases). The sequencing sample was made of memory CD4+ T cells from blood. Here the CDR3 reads CAWGQPQETQYF. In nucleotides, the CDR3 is TGTGCCTGGGGACAGCCGCAAGAGACCCAGTACTTC.